Given below is one T cell receptor beta chain in context. Per germline, CDR1 SGHVS and CDR2 FQNEAQ. V was pared by 1 base and J by 2 bases, with 5 bases between. The CDR3 contains 13 residues. Time point noted: pre-treatment sample, taken before nivolumab and TIL therapy. The data belong to a study of TIL therapy for anti-PD-1-resistant metastatic lung cancer. Sequencing used immunoSEQ v3. This table comes from immunoSEQ multiplex PCR, and its TCRdb copy is limited to in-frame clones, with some not included. The repertoire holds 15,000 to 20,000 clones, with about four fifths as singletons. The J gene is TRBJ2-5, the V gene TRBV7-8; D unclear. Material: blood, obtained at baseline. The clonotype was recovered from a person aged 25-79 years with non-small cell lung cancer. The CDR3 DNA sequence: TGTGCCAGCAGCTTAGGATGGCAAGAGACCCAGTACTTC. The encoded protein is CASSLGWQETQYF.